What follows are 4 T cell receptor beta chains derived from one specimen sequenced in a study of blood T cell repertoires in COVID-19. Profiling relied on immunoSEQ multiplex PCR, and the TCRdb table lists in-frame clones only, not all of them. This table has more than 60,000 clones, roughly nine tenths appearing once. The sample taken for sequencing was peripheral blood. Source of these receptors: an elderly woman with active or convalescent COVID-19.

This sequence joins TRBV23-1 and TRBJ1-5, with 10 positions matching TRBD1. TRBV23-1 is labeled an ORF, and its function is uncertain. The V segment lost 3 bases and the J segment 4 bases; nucleotides outside the gene matches: 12. The CDR3 extends over 18 amino acids. CDR3 nucleotides: TGCGCCAGCAGTCACCACCCGGGACAGGGGCCACTAAATCAGCCCCAGCATTTT. The encoded protein is CASSHHPGQGPLNQPQHF.

The rearrangement uses TRBV28 and TRBJ2-5; 8 positions match TRBD2. Germline V CDR1 and CDR2: MDHEN, SYDVKM. V dropped 8 bases and J dropped 1; count of bases not matched to a gene: 12. The CDR3 covers 16 residues. As DNA, the CDR3 is TGTGCCAGCTCCTCCCGCAGCGGGGGTACCCAAGAGACCCAGTACTTC. Translating gives CASSSRSGGTQETQYF.

This sequence joins TRBV24-1 and TRBJ2-3, with 14 bases matching TRBD2. The CDR3 contains 19 residues. In germline, CDR1 is KGHDR, CDR2 SFDVKD. V lost 3 bases, J lost 6 bases, and 13 bases stayed unmatched. CDR3 DNA sequence: TGTGCCACCAGTGATCCCCGACTAGCGGGAGGGCCCTCAACTGATACGCAGTATTTT. Translating gives CATSDPRLAGGPSTDTQYF.

The table lists this clone with a count of one. The J gene is TRBJ2-2, the V gene TRBV10-3; 7 bases are a match to TRBD1. The CDR3 spans 16 residues. The V gene end was trimmed by 4 bases and the J gene end by 4 bases; junction bases not matched to a gene: 9. Germline CDR1 ENHRY, CDR2 SYGVKD. The CDR3 spells CAISGPDRVGTGELFF. In DNA, the CDR3 is TGTGCCATCAGTGGACCTGACAGGGTGGGCACCGGGGAGCTGTTTTTT.